The 11 T cell receptor beta chains in this list originate from one sample, sequenced in a study of T cell repertoires in cytomegalovirus infection. Their antigens remain unidentified. TCRdb independently ran MiXCR on the reads; one entry per CDR3 protein. Among 250,000 to 400,000 distinct CDR3 sequences, approximately 25% were seen once, and the ten largest hold 10% to 15%. This specimen was cultured PBMCs, taken from culture after CMV antigen stimulation. The receptors come from a human donor in good health (CMV status not recorded). Some clones in this sample may be carry-over from other donors' samples.

This rearrangement joins TRBV19 to TRBJ2-1, with 13 bases aligning to TRBD2. Germline-derived CDR1 and CDR2 are LNHDA and SQIVND (reference sequence). J lost 8 bases, V lost 9 bases, and 4 bases had no gene match. The CDR3 length is 13 residues. CDR3 nucleotides: TGTGCCAGCAGGACTAGCGGGAGTTATGAGCAGTTCTTC. It codes for CASRTSGSYEQFF.

V gene TRBV7-9 combines with J gene TRBJ2-1; TRBD2 aligns across 9 bases. This CDR3 comprises 12 residues. V shed 1 base, J shed 15 bases, and the junction held 4 bases outside the gene matches. Germline-derived CDR1 and CDR2 are SEHNR and FQNEAQ (reference sequence). CDR3 nucleotides: TGTGCCAGCAGCTTAGGAGGGACTAGCACGTTCTTC. It translates to CASSLGGTSTFF.

This clonotype was picked up a small number of times. The genes are TRBV19 and TRBJ1-6; 7 nucleotides align to TRBD1. The ends lost 5 bases at V and 5 bases at J; junction bases unmatched: 3. The CDR3 is made up of 14 amino acids. In germline, CDR1 is LNHDA, CDR2 SQIVND (reference sequence). The CDR3 spells CASSGGTDNSPLHF. The CDR3 coding sequence is TGTGCCAGTAGTGGAGGGACAGATAATTCACCCCTCCACTTT.

The chain uses TRBV3-1 and TRBJ1-1; no firm D call. Trimming removed 1 base at V and 12 bases at J, with 15 bases between. CDR3 length: 13 amino acids. CDR1 LGHDT and CDR2 YNNKEL come from the germline V gene (reference sequence). The CDR3 sequence is CASSQGSQLSPFF. CDR3 DNA sequence: TGTGCCAGCAGCCAAGGAAGCCAATTAAGCCCTTTCTTT. Complete variable domain (other parts from reference TRBV3-1 and TRBJ1-1): DTAVSQTPKYLVTQMGNDKSIKCEQNLGHDTMYWYKQDSKKFLKIMFSYNNKELIINETVPNRFSPKSPDKAHLNLHINSLELGDSAVYFCASSQGSQLSPFFGQGTRLTVV.

This clonotype has a handful of counts. The chain combines TRBV28 with TRBJ1-2; D ambiguous. There are 10 residues in the CDR3. The germline gives CDR1 MDHEN, CDR2 SYDVKM. Trimming cost V 5 bases and J 2 bases, with 0 bases left between them. The CDR3 sequence is CASSNYGYTF. CDR3 nucleotides: TGTGCCAGCAGTAACTATGGCTACACCTTC.

This clonotype occurred once. The V gene is TRBV4-2, the J gene TRBJ2-2; 10 bases are shared with TRBD2. The germline V gene has CDR1 LGHNA and CDR2 YNFKEQ. V was clipped by 1 base and J by 3 bases; unmatched bases: 2. The CDR3 loop spans 16 amino acids. The CDR3 bases are TGTGCCAGCAGCCAAGGCCTAGCGGGGGACACCGGGGAGCTGTTTTTT. Translating it yields CASSQGLAGDTGELFF.

This chain uses TRBV12-3 or TRBV12-4 with TRBJ2-5, with 8 bases that match TRBD1. Trimming cost V 3 bases and J 4 bases; bases outside gene matches: 7. The CDR3 has 15 amino acids. The DNA of the CDR3 is TGTGCCAGCAGTTTGTATGCAGGGGGCAGAGAGACCCAGTACTTC. The encoded protein is CASSLYAGGRETQYF.

This chain joins TRBV6-5 and TRBJ1-6; D gene uncertain. The CDR3 is made up of 20 amino acids. The V gene's germline CDR1 is MNHEY and CDR2 SVGAGI. The germline V and J ends were trimmed by 0 bases and 6 bases, with 24 bases remaining between them. The CDR3 region has the DNA TGTGCCAGCAGTTACTCGATTTCCAGAGGGCTCGCTTCGGTTAATTCACCCCTCCACTTT. Amino acid sequence: CASSYSISRGLASVNSPLHF.

A few counts support this clonotype. This chain joins TRBV4-1 and TRBJ1-1; D uncertain. Trimming pared 7 bases from V and 5 bases from J, leaving 14 bases between. The CDR3 is 13 amino acids. Germline loops: CDR1 MGHRA, CDR2 YSYEKL. CDR3 bases: TGCGCCAGCAACGAAGCGGGTTTAACTGAAGCTTTCTTT. Translation gives CASNEAGLTEAFF.

This clonotype has only a few counts. The chain recombines TRBV6-2 or TRBV6-3 with TRBJ2-7; D is unresolved. The length of the CDR3 is 16 residues. V was shortened by 2 bases and J by 0 bases, with 14 bases between the two germline ends. Germline CDR1 is MNHEY and CDR2 is SVGEGT. CDR3 in amino acids: CASSYKLLTASYEQYV. The CDR3 coding sequence is TGTGCCAGCAGTTACAAATTACTCACAGCCTCCTACGAGCAGTACGTC.

This clonotype was counted many times. This chain joins TRBV7-9 and TRBJ2-1, with D possibly being TRBD2 (5 bases). Germline CDR1 and CDR2: SEHNR and FQNEAQ (reference sequence). The CDR3 totals 13 residues. Trimming took 5 bases from V and 9 from J, leaving 14 bases between them. CDR3 sequence: CASSRFVGAEQFF. The CDR3 DNA reads TGTGCCAGCAGCCGATTTGTGGGAGCTGAGCAGTTCTTC.